The TCR beta chain under discussion was sequenced for a study of response to subunit inactivated influenza vaccine. Ten or more counts support this clonotype. Its target is unknown. The study's findings and limits: Few new T cells, the authors suggested, are recruited by each seasonal influenza vaccination.

Germline values: CDR1 SGHRS, CDR2 YFSETQ. The CDR3 covers 14 residues. V was clipped by 4 bases and J by 3 bases, with 10 bases between them. TCRdb itself ran the RT-PCR reads through MiXCR, one entry per CDR3 protein. The profile shows about 500,000 distinct CDR3 sequences, about 17% of them singletons. The chain joins TRBV5-1 to TRBJ2-2; D remains ambiguous. This TCR derives from a man in his fifties or sixties who received an inactivated influenza vaccine. The sample was CD4+ T cells sorted from PBMCs, taken around 2 years after vaccination. CDR3 region: CASSKRTDTGELFF. DNA of the CDR3: TGCGCCAGCAGCAAACGAACAGACACCGGGGAGCTGTTTTTT.